This TCR beta chain was recovered during a study of T cells in Graves' hyperthyroidism and ophthalmopathy. Findings of the study overall: Researchers report that a 13 V-J model separated ophthalmopathy from stable hyperthyroidism.

Hyperthyroidism had been newly diagnosed in patients aged 18 to 65, and its duration was under 2 months. Exclusions: uncontrolled infection, other autoimmune disease, pregnancy, lactation. An approximately 10 ml volume of fresh peripheral blood provided the PBMCs. The junction had 12 bases not matched to a gene; V was cut back by 7 bases and J by 4 bases. The CDR3 runs to 16 residues. Germline loops: CDR1 SEHNR, CDR2 FQNEAQ (reference sequence). As for this clonotype: Its specificity is unknown.

Amplification targeted TCR beta CDR3 regions from RNA transcripts. The primer set for the first-round RT-PCR of the TCR CDR3 was HTBI. TCRdb re-called the multiplex PCR reads through MiXCR, storing one row per CDR3 protein. The sample includes around 690,000 distinct CDR3 sequences, 15% to 20% of them seen just once. This receptor was identified in a man between 50 and 59 years old with Graves' hyperthyroidism. V and J are TRBV7-9 and TRBJ2-3; 9 positions match TRBD2. The material sequenced was blood. The CDR3 protein is CASTLNSGSGADTQYF. The DNA for the CDR3 is TGTGCCAGCACCTTGAATAGCGGGAGTGGCGCAGATACGCAGTATTTT.